This TCR beta chain was captured in a study of cytomegalovirus exposure and HLA in healthy donors. As for the study in general: Out of 150 million to 200 million T cells, an earlier analysis found some 120 million unique TCR beta sequences in total.

PCR used 60 Vbeta primers and 13 Jbeta primers. Clones were read by immunoSEQ multiplex PCR, and TCRdb kept only the in-frame ones, dropping some. The data contain about 100,000 clones, 73% of them singletons. This clone is labeled medium-sized. This CDR3 is 15 amino acids long. Germline V gene data show CDR1 as LNHDA and CDR2 as SQIVND (reference sequence). V lost 3 bases, J lost 6 bases, and 5 bases stayed unmatched. The sequence came from a man aged 25-45 years in good health and CMV-seronegative. Sequencing was performed on PBMCs. V is TRBV19 and J is TRBJ2-1, with TRBD2 identical over 10 bases. The CDR3: CASSISSGSLNEQFF. The CDR3 DNA reads TGTGCCAGTAGTATTTCTAGCGGGAGTCTCAATGAGCAGTTCTTC.